The present entry profiles one TCR beta chain with its context. The data are from a study of blood T cell repertoires in COVID-19. Study overall: The United States, Italy and Spain provided the acute and convalescent COVID-19 samples. Sample material is recorded as cDNA or gDNA derived from T cells, B-cell-depleted T cells, or PBMCs.

Trimming removed 4 bases from V and 3 bases from J; junction bases left unmatched: 12. This CDR3 has 16 residues. Germline CDR1 SGHNT, CDR2 YYREEE (reference sequence). Authors' processing steps: Estimation of nucleated cell counts relied on the amplification of reference gene primers. The data were produced by immunoSEQ multiplex PCR, yet TCRdb's version contains in-frame clones alone and is incomplete. V, J and clone size reflect that table, while D and trimming were determined from the DNA. This repertoire shows roughly 170,000 clones, 84% found once; its top ten account for about 8%. Input material: peripheral blood. The receptor comes from a man aged 40-49 years who had recovered from COVID-19. The rearrangement uses TRBV5-4 and TRBJ2-5; 7 nucleotides match TRBD2. The CDR3 coding sequence is TGTGCCAGCAGCCCCGAACTAGCGAACTGGGAAGAGACCCAGTACTTC. As protein: CASSPELANWEETQYF.